One sample yielded the 12 T cell receptor beta chains listed below, sequenced in a study of CD8 T cells in ankylosing spondylitis. Study outcomes and limitations: About 8 highly homologous variants made up a TCR beta motif that seemed to typify ankylosing spondylitis blood.

For these TCRs, the target antigens are not known. TCRdb passed the 5' RACE reads through MiXCR, listing each CDR3 protein once. The table includes a few hundred thousand distinct CDR3 sequences, under 25% detected once. The material sequenced was blood, either unsorted or a sorted T cell fraction (not recorded which). The receptors were gathered from a male donor with ankylosing spondylitis.

This clonotype was detected many times. The rearrangement joins TRBV11-1 to TRBJ1-6; no clear D. The germline CDR1 and CDR2 sequences are SGHAT and FQDESV (reference sequence). V was clipped by 3 bases and J by 10 bases, with 10 bases between them. CDR3 size: 13 residues. The CDR3 region is CASSFGVDSPLHF. For the CDR3, the DNA is TGTGCCAGCAGCTTCGGGGTAGACTCACCCCTCCACTTT.

This clonotype was seen ten or more times. V and J are TRBV12-3 or TRBV12-4 and TRBJ2-3, with unresolved D. V lost 7 bases, J lost 1 base, and 18 bases lay in between. The CDR3 extends over 16 amino acids. The CDR3 DNA sequence: TGTGCCAGCACCCCCGCTGGGGTCATCGGCACAGATACGCAGTATTTT. Protein product: CASTPAGVIGTDTQYF.

V is TRBV18 and J is TRBJ1-1; a possible D gene is TRBD1 (5 bases). There are 13 residues in the CDR3. V lost 3 bases to trimming and J lost 4 bases, with 9 bases between them. Germline V gene data show CDR1 as KGHSH and CDR2 as LQKENI. CDR3 DNA sequence: TGTGCCAGCTCACCCTCGGGACTCACTGAAGCTTTCTTT. As protein: CASSPSGLTEAFF.

The gene calls are TRBV4-2 and TRBJ2-1; 12 nucleotides align to TRBD2. Germline values: CDR1 LGHNA, CDR2 YNFKEQ. The length of the CDR3 is 16 residues. V was clipped by 0 bases and J by 6 bases; unmatched bases: 3. For the CDR3, the DNA is TGTGCCAGCAGCCAAGAGCTAGCGGGAGGGCTCAATGAGCAGTTCTTC. Protein sequence: CASSQELAGGLNEQFF.

The V call is TRBV7-3, the J call TRBJ2-5, with TRBD1 matching 7 bases. CDR3 size: 14 residues. Per the germline V gene, CDR1 is SGHTA and CDR2 is FQGTGA. V lost 6 bases, J lost 3 bases, and 7 bases stayed unmatched. The CDR3 DNA sequence: TGTGCCAGCAGTCCATTGGGGACAGAAGAGACCCAGTACTTC. This sequence encodes CASSPLGTEETQYF.

The J gene is TRBJ2-1, the V gene TRBV6-5; tentative D call: TRBD2 (5 bases). The ends were cut back, 0 bases at V and 2 bases at J, with 11 bases in the middle. CDR1 is MNHEY, CDR2 SVGAGI, per germline. CDR3 length equals 16 residues. The CDR3 is CASSYSLPGTYNEQFF. The CDR3 bases are TGTGCCAGCAGTTACTCGCTCCCGGGAACCTACAATGAGCAGTTCTTC.

The V call is TRBV2, the J call TRBJ2-2; D gene unclear. CDR3 length: 12 residues. V was cut by 7 bases and J by 5 bases, with 8 bases left in between. Germline V gives CDR1 SNHLY, CDR2 FYNNEI. CDR3 region: CASNERTGELFF. The CDR3 DNA follows: TGTGCCAGCAATGAGAGGACCGGGGAGCTGTTTTTT.

V gene TRBV20-1 combines with J gene TRBJ1-2; maybe TRBD1 (6 bases). Germline assignment: CDR1 DFQATT and CDR2 SNEGSKA (reference sequence). This CDR3 contains 14 residues. The V end was cut by 5 bases, the J end by 5 bases, with 18 bases between. DNA for the CDR3: TGCAGTGCTGCCCAACAGGGAGAATTTTATGGCTACACCTTC. Translated, it gives CSAAQQGEFYGYTF.

The chain employs TRBV6-5 and TRBJ1-3, with D hard to call. Germline lookup yields CDR1 MNHEY and CDR2 SVGAGI. Trimming took off 4 bases at V and 4 bases at J, with 17 bases between the two ends. The CDR3 runs 16 residues. The chain's CDR3 is CASSSPSAAAGNTIYF. DNA for the CDR3: TGTGCCAGCAGTTCCCCGAGTGCGGCAGCAGGAAACACCATATATTTT.

The chain carries TRBV28 and TRBJ2-1; maybe TRBD1 (5 bases). The CDR3 is 12 residues long. The germline V gene encodes CDR1 MDHEN and CDR2 SYDVKM. V was shortened by 8 bases and J by 6 bases, with 11 bases between the two germline ends. DNA of the CDR3: TGTGCCAGCGGGGTCAGGGCCAATGAGCAGTTCTTC. Encoded protein: CASGVRANEQFF.

The chain has TRBV28 and TRBJ1-2; a weak D match, TRBD1 (6 bases). The CDR3 loop spans 13 amino acids. V lost 10 bases and J lost 6, with 18 bases in between. The V gene's germline CDR1 is MDHEN and CDR2 SYDVKM. For the CDR3, the DNA is TGTGCCATCACGGGTGGGGGCCTGCATGGCTACACCTTC. It translates to CAITGGGLHGYTF.

This clonotype turned up a few times. The chain is built from TRBV24-1 and TRBJ2-2; 10 bases map to TRBD1. Germline CDR1 and CDR2: KGHDR and SFDVKD. CDR3 length: 14 residues. Trimming took 7 bases from V and 9 from J; bases not matched to a gene: 7. This CDR3 reads CATRAGTGDRELFF. Written as DNA, the CDR3 is TGTGCCACCAGAGCCGGGACAGGGGACCGGGAGCTGTTTTTT.